This T cell receptor (beta chain) was captured in a study of T cells in women clearing cervical HPV infection. Turning to the study itself: Control women cleared a single incident HPV16 infection within 12 months.

About this clone itself: The sequence runs out 3 residues before the end of the CDR3; the remainder is reconstructed from the germline J gene.

The CDR3 sequence is 15 residues long. Germline assignment: CDR1 SGHRS and CDR2 YFSETQ. V shed 3 bases, J shed 2 bases, and the junction held 4 bases outside the gene matches. HPV was found by MY09/MY11 PCR and dot-blot genotyping. TCRdb keeps only in-frame clones here, not all; method: immunoSEQ multiplex PCR. The table lists approximately 44,000 clones. The rearrangement joins TRBV5-1 to TRBJ2-2, with 7 bases identical to TRBD1. The specimen was blood buffy coat. This clonotype originated in a woman aged 18 to 75 with a cervical HPV16 infection that either progressed to CIN3+ or cleared (not recorded which). Incomplete CDR3 DNA: TGCGCCAGCAGCTCGGGACAGAGTAACACCGGGGAG. It specifies CASSSGQSNTGE. The entire CDR3 protein is CASSSGQSNTGELFF.